These 3 T cell receptor beta chains came from one sample sequenced in a study of shared clonotypes between healthy human individuals. The data were produced by immunoSEQ multiplex PCR, yet TCRdb's version contains in-frame clones alone and is incomplete. The sample shows 950,000 to 1,100,000 clones, 75% to 85% of them seen only once. Sequencing used memory CD4+ T cells from PBMCs. Subset given: CD45RA-negative fraction. These receptor sequences come from a man in his late teens or twenties in good health. Some clones in this sample may be carry-over from other donors' samples.

The genes are TRBV2 and TRBJ1-4; D is unclear. Per the germline V gene, CDR1 is SNHLY and CDR2 is FYNNEI. The length of the CDR3 is 13 residues. Trimming took off 4 bases at V and 5 bases at J, with 8 bases between the two ends. CDR3 in DNA: TGTGCCAGCAGTGGAGACTACAATGAAAAACTGTTTTTT. This gives the protein CASSGDYNEKLFF.

This clone was counted a single time. The genes are TRBV19 and TRBJ2-2; 9 nucleotides agree with TRBD1. The CDR3 totals 15 residues. The V gene's germline CDR1 is LNHDA and CDR2 SQIVND (reference sequence). V shed 7 bases and J 3 bases; nucleotides not matched to a gene: 6. The CDR3 protein is CASKDRGLDTGELFF. In nucleotides, the CDR3 is TGTGCCAGTAAGGACAGGGGCCTGGACACCGGGGAGCTGTTTTTT.

This sequence joins TRBV7-9 and TRBJ2-1; TRBD2 matches at 7 bases. CDR1 SEHNR and CDR2 FQNEAQ come from the germline V gene (reference sequence). This CDR3 comprises 16 residues. With 5 bases clipped from V and 2 bases from J, the junction kept 9 bases outside the gene matches. This chain's CDR3 is CASSATSGGAYNEQFF. The CDR3 bases are TGTGCCAGCAGCGCAACGTCGGGAGGCGCCTACAATGAGCAGTTCTTC.